This T cell receptor (beta chain) was observed in a study of cytomegalovirus exposure and HLA in healthy donors. Amplification used 60 Vbeta primers and 13 Jbeta primers. Libraries were prepared by immunoSEQ multiplex PCR; TCRdb keeps only in-frame clonotypes and omits some of them. The sample carries around 200,000 clones, approximately 80% recorded once. The length of the CDR3 is 16 residues. V lost 1 base and J 6 bases, leaving 16 bases between the germline ends. Germline CDR1 SEHNR, CDR2 FQNEAQ (reference sequence). This clonotype originated in a girl aged 2 to 10 in good health and CMV-seropositive. This rearrangement joins TRBV7-9 to TRBJ2-1, with TRBD1 as a possible D gene (5 bases). The sequenced sample was PBMCs. CDR3 loop: CASSLVGAEPLNEQFF. The DNA for the CDR3 is TGTGCCAGCAGCTTAGTTGGGGCGGAGCCACTCAATGAGCAGTTCTTC.